These 17 T cell receptor beta chains originate from one sample sequenced in a study of human T cells and chemical hapten exposure. The time point was: pre-sensitization, week 0. Treatment: therapeutic diphenylcyclopropenone sensitization with weekly scalp DPC. In TCRdb, the RACE reads were re-called with MiXCR into one record per CDR3 protein. There are around 260,000 distinct CDR3 sequences in the sample; over 8% occur only once, and approximately 2.2% lies in the top ten. The sample consisted of whole blood, taken in connection with sensitization to the hapten diphenylcyclopropenone (DPC). The receptor source for this set is a woman between 40 and 50 years old with alopecia areata. Some clones in this sample may be carry-over from other donors' samples.

This clonotype has just a few counts. The chain employs TRBV24-1 and TRBJ2-7; TRBD1 agrees at 8 bases. Trimming removed 4 bases from V and 0 bases from J; junction bases left unmatched: 4. The CDR3 sequence is 15 residues long. Germline values: CDR1 KGHDR, CDR2 SFDVKD. In DNA, the CDR3 is TGTGCCACCAGTGAGTGGACAGGGTCCTCCTACGAGCAGTACTTC. It is translated as CATSEWTGSSYEQYF.

This clonotype has at least ten counts. This CDR3 is CASSRLYQETQYF. In DNA, the CDR3 is TGTGCCAGCAGTAGGCTTTACCAAGAGACCCAGTACTTC. The chain recombines TRBV12-3 or TRBV12-4 with TRBJ2-5; D not resolved. CDR3 length: 13 amino acids. V lost 5 bases and J lost 0, with 7 bases in between.

The table lists this clonotype with a few counts. This chain joins TRBV4-3 and TRBJ1-4; weak D call: TRBD1 (6 bases). The length of the CDR3 is 16 residues. Germline V gene sequence: CDR1 LGHNA, CDR2 YSLEER. V gave up 4 bases and J gave up 3 bases, with 15 bases separating them. CDR3 protein: CASSLTGSAANEKLFF. The CDR3 DNA reads TGCGCCAGCAGCCTCACAGGGTCTGCAGCTAATGAAAAACTGTTTTTT.

This clonotype has ten or more counts. The chain links TRBV9 to TRBJ1-1; TRBD1 is a possible D gene (6 bases). Germline V lookup: CDR1 SGDLS, CDR2 YYNGEE. The CDR3 covers 13 residues. Trimming took off 1 base at V and 7 bases at J, with 11 bases between the two ends. CDR3 bases: TGTGCCAGCAGCGTATCCCTGGACAGTGAAGCTTTCTTT. It is translated as CASSVSLDSEAFF.

This clonotype has a handful of counts. V gene TRBV2 combines with J gene TRBJ1-2; TRBD1 is a possible D gene (5 bases). Germline V gene lookup returns CDR1 SNHLY and CDR2 FYNNEI. Trimming shortened V by 6 bases and J by 4 bases, and 18 bases separated the two germline ends. This CDR3 comprises 15 residues. CDR3 sequence reads: CASSPNSDRGYGYTF. As DNA, the CDR3 is TGTGCCAGCAGCCCCAACAGCGATAGGGGCTATGGCTACACCTTC.

The V call is TRBV6-1, the J call TRBJ1-4; TRBD1 might be the D (6 bases). Germline V gene sequence: CDR1 MNHNS, CDR2 SASEGT. Trimming took off 4 bases at V and 0 bases at J, with 12 bases between the two ends. The CDR3 is made up of 16 amino acids. The CDR3 sequence: CASSGGTTATNEKLFF. The CDR3 DNA reads as TGTGCCAGCAGTGGTGGGACAACCGCAACTAATGAAAAACTGTTTTTT.

This clonotype came up a few times. The rearrangement joins TRBV3-1 to TRBJ2-7; TRBD1 matches at 9 bases. Germline CDR1 and CDR2: LGHDT and YNNKEL (reference sequence). Trimming cost V 4 bases and J 5 bases; bases outside gene matches: 6. The CDR3 contains 14 residues. This CDR3 reads CASSLQGARNEQYF. For the CDR3, the DNA is TGTGCCAGCAGCCTACAGGGGGCGCGGAACGAGCAGTACTTC.

This clonotype was seen ten or more times. CDR3 bases: TGTGCCATCAGTGGTCACAAGGGGTACGAGCAGTACTTC. Translating it yields CAISGHKGYEQYF. The V gene is TRBV10-3, the J gene TRBJ2-7; D might be TRBD1 (5 bases). The CDR3 contains 13 residues. The germline gives CDR1 ENHRY, CDR2 SYGVKD. The germline V and J ends were trimmed by 4 bases and 4 bases, with 11 bases remaining between them.

This clonotype appeared many times. CDR3 coding DNA: TGTGCCATCAGTGACTCGGACAGGGGCTATCAGCCCCAGCATTTT. This translates into CAISDSDRGYQPQHF. The chain couples TRBV10-3 to TRBJ1-5; 9 nucleotides align to TRBD1. There are 15 residues in the CDR3. Germline assignment: CDR1 ENHRY and CDR2 SYGVKD. Trimming removed 3 bases from V and 5 bases from J; junction bases left unmatched: 5.

At least ten counts were recorded for this clonotype. The J gene is TRBJ2-1, the V gene TRBV6-2 or TRBV6-3; D call uncertain. Germline V gene lookup returns CDR1 MNHEY and CDR2 SVGEGT. V lost 0 bases, J lost 7 bases, and 16 bases lay in between. The CDR3 contains 16 residues. The CDR3 DNA reads TGTGCCAGCAGTTACTCGTTCGTCGGCCAGAGGAATGAGCAGTTCTTC. Translated, it gives CASSYSFVGQRNEQFF.

In this sample, this clonotype turned up a few times. This chain connects TRBV9 to TRBJ1-4; D is unclear. The CDR3 is 15 amino acids. Trimming shortened V by 0 bases and J by 5 bases, and 11 bases separated the two germline ends. Germline-derived CDR1 and CDR2 are SGDLS and YYNGEE. In DNA, the CDR3 is TGTGCCAGCAGCGTAGGGACTATTCAAAATGAAAAACTGTTTTTT. This translates into CASSVGTIQNEKLFF.

This clonotype was recorded a few times. V usage is TRBV7-9 and J usage is TRBJ2-1; D perhaps matches TRBD2 (6 bases). Trimming pared 5 bases from V and 1 base from J, leaving 21 bases between. Germline V gene lookup returns CDR1 SEHNR and CDR2 FQNEAQ (reference sequence). This CDR3 has 18 amino acids. The CDR3 reads CASSAKRLAGGSYNEQFF. The CDR3 DNA is TGTGCCAGCAGCGCTAAGAGGCTGGCCGGGGGATCCTACAATGAGCAGTTCTTC.

The table lists this clonotype with a few counts. The V gene is TRBV5-1, the J gene TRBJ2-1; D is tentatively TRBD1 or TRBD2 (5 bases each). Trimming shortened V by 0 bases and J by 6 bases, and 16 bases separated the two germline ends. The germline CDR1 and CDR2 sequences are SGHRS and YFSETQ. The CDR3 loop spans 16 amino acids. CDR3 nucleotides: TGCGCCAGCAGCTTGGTACCCTGGGACCAGGGCAATGAGCAGTTCTTC. Translation gives CASSLVPWDQGNEQFF.

This chain links TRBV2 with TRBJ1-5, with 7 bases aligning to TRBD1. Germline V CDR1 and CDR2: SNHLY, FYNNEI. V was clipped by 8 bases and J by 1 base; unmatched bases: 5. This CDR3 has 14 residues. CDR3 sequence reads: CASGQTGSNQPQHF. CDR3 DNA sequence: TGTGCCAGCGGACAGACAGGGAGCAATCAGCCCCAGCATTTT.

This clonotype was observed a handful of times. The CDR3 loop is CASSILWTGEAFF. The CDR3 DNA follows: TGTGCCAGCAGCATCCTATGGACAGGTGAAGCTTTCTTT. The chain uses TRBV13 and TRBJ1-1; 7 positions match TRBD1. The germline V gene has CDR1 PRHDT and CDR2 FYEKMQ (reference sequence). The CDR3 sequence is 13 residues long. V shed 5 bases and J 7 bases; nucleotides not matched to a gene: 7.

This clonotype was picked up a small number of times. This sequence joins TRBV11-2 and TRBJ1-1; the D is unclear. Trimming shortened V by 6 bases and J by 8 bases, and 13 bases separated the two germline ends. The CDR3 is made up of 12 amino acids. Germline loops: CDR1 SGHAT, CDR2 FQNNGV. CDR3 sequence (DNA): TGTGCCAGCAGTTCCAGCATGGGAGAAGCTTTCTTT. Encoded protein: CASSSSMGEAFF.

This clonotype has only a few counts. V gene TRBV12-5 combines with J gene TRBJ2-4, with D perhaps TRBD1 (5 bases). CDR1 is LGHNT, CDR2 FRNRAP, per germline. V lost 1 base, J lost 3 bases, and 10 bases lay in between. The CDR3 totals 15 residues. For the CDR3, the DNA is TGTGCTAGTGGTTTGGCAGAAGGGGACAAAAACATTCAGTACTTC. This sequence encodes CASGLAEGDKNIQYF.